This T cell receptor beta chain was sequenced in a study of blood T cells in healthy people across ages (dated by TCRdb to between 2014 and 2016). Context from the whole study: In model experiments, template switching captured roughly one uniquely barcoded TCR beta cDNA molecule for every two T cells. Four age groups were formed from the donors: young (average around 15 years), middle-aged (around 39), aged (approximately 60) and long-lived (82). Using deep sequencing normalized with unique cDNA molecular identifiers, the study measured how TCR beta repertoire diversity changes with age. Donors of different ages were randomly distributed across sequencing lanes to avoid experimental bias. The study analyzed two additional independent replicas of 1 million unique cDNA reads from the same blood draw for two donors, one aged 18 to 30 and one aged 80 or older.

The method was 5' RACE. Data came from an Illumina HiSeq 2500. A second PCR of about 7 to 12 cycles was run with a J-beta primer mix and a sample-barcoded 5' primer. A template-switch 5' adaptor carrying 12 random nucleotides introduced a unique molecular identifier onto each TCR beta cDNA molecule. Each sample yielded at least 3 million CDR3-containing paired-end reads. First-strand cDNA was synthesized from all RNA with the Mint cDNA synthesis kit, primed by a TRBC-specific oligonucleotide. Following uracil-DNA glycosylase treatment, all cDNA underwent a first 18-cycle PCR with the universal primers M1SS and BC2_uni_R. For the original study's pipeline: Each sample was normalized by randomly selecting 1 million high-quality reads, each carrying a distinct molecular identifier. Instead of being binned into consensus sequences, reads that shared molecular identifiers were thrown out. MiTCR, run with a Q25 quality threshold and the strictest error-elimination algorithm, handled CDR3 identification, clonotype clustering and error correction. A nonparametric unseen species model with Euler transformation was used to estimate a lower bound on total TCR beta diversity. TCRdb trimmed the raw reads at Q25, called clones with MiXCR and kept productive beta chains. Entries are consolidated by CDR3 protein sequence, retaining the most common genes and DNA. TCRdb's processing, not the study's, gives the V and J calls here. The sample includes more than 1 million distinct CDR3 sequences, with over 35% observed a single time. The top ten hold under 20% of the sample.

Paper-wide results and their limitations: Observed TCR beta diversity per million T cells fell roughly linearly with age, and a significant reduction was already apparent by age around 39. Since profiling was done on bulk unsorted PBMCs, naive and antigen-experienced compartments could not be conclusively compared. Compared with the aged group, more naive CD4+ T cells, fewer expanded clones and increased TCR diversity were shown by the long-lived group, suggesting age selection. Total diversity estimates from one million sequenced T cells were considered lower bounds and underestimates. Because the CMV infection status of the donors was unknown, age-related changes in expanded clonotypes may potentially have been confounded. There was a strong correlation between observed TCR beta diversity and the percentage of naive T cells measured by flow cytometry.

The donors were 40 or so Caucasian individuals from Russia, aged roughly 6 to 90 years, who were systemically healthy. Each donor gave around 9.8 milliliters of peripheral blood, collected into EDTA-treated Vacutainer tubes. Ficoll-Paque density-gradient centrifugation was used to isolate PBMCs, with at least 7 million per sample. Total RNA, at least 5 micrograms per sample, was extracted from PBMCs with Trizol reagent. For every donor, flow cytometry on a PBMC aliquot measured the percentage of naive CD45RAhigh/CD27high T cells. Turning to this clonotype: The antigen this receptor binds is unknown. Nothing much larger sits one base from this clone, and base qualities are not available.

The CDR3 goes from the cysteine to the phenylalanine over 15 residues. This entry keeps only the CDR3 DNA: 45 bases, framed from base 1. V has 6 bases trimmed and J has 9 bases trimmed; junction bases matching no gene number 8. The germline V gene supplies CDR1 MNHEY and CDR2 SVGAGI. The specimen was blood. This TCR came from a woman between 55 and 75 years old in good health. The rearranged chain carries TRBV6-5 and TRBJ2-7, and TRBD2 matches 16 of the central bases. The CDR3 protein sequence reads: CASRSGLAGGDGQYF. The bases are TGTGCCAGCAGATCGGGACTAGCGGGAGGGGACGGGCAGTACTTC.